The 23 T cell receptor beta chains in this list originate from one sample, sequenced in a study of blood T cell repertoires in COVID-19. The assay was immunoSEQ multiplex PCR, and TCRdb's table has in-frame clones only and misses some. Altogether about 260,000 clones are present, about 84% being singletons, with the ten largest covering more than 2%. The sequencing sample was made of PBMCs or T cells enriched from blood (not recorded which). All receptors derive from a woman between 45 and 65 years old who had recovered from COVID-19.

V and J are TRBV18 and TRBJ2-1, with 11 positions matching TRBD2. Germline V gives CDR1 KGHSH, CDR2 LQKENI. CDR3 length: 15 residues. V shed 4 bases and J 7 bases; nucleotides not matched to a gene: 6. CDR3 sequence reads: CASSRVASGGNEQFF. DNA for the CDR3: TGTGCCAGCTCACGAGTGGCTAGCGGGGGGAATGAGCAGTTCTTC.

The J gene is TRBJ1-1, the V gene TRBV27, with D uncertain. The CDR3 runs to 14 residues. V dropped 5 bases and J dropped 1 base, with 11 bases sitting between them. Per the germline V gene, CDR1 is MNHEY and CDR2 is SMNVEV (reference sequence). CDR3 nucleotide sequence: TGTGCCAGCAGTAAAGCGGCTACGAACACTGAAGCTTTCTTT. It codes for CASSKAATNTEAFF.

The rearrangement links TRBV11-2 to TRBJ1-3; D unclear. V lost 1 base to trimming and J lost 1 base, with 8 bases between them. CDR3 size: 15 residues. From germline, CDR1 is SGHAT and CDR2 FQNNGV. The CDR3 loop reads CASSLVPGSGNTIYF. The CDR3 DNA sequence: TGTGCCAGCAGCTTAGTCCCGGGGTCTGGAAACACCATATATTTT.

This chain uses TRBV28 with TRBJ2-5; D is ambiguous. With 3 bases removed from V and 3 bases from J, the gap between germline ends came to 8 bases. From germline, CDR1 is MDHEN and CDR2 SYDVKM. The CDR3 covers 13 residues. DNA for the CDR3: TGTGCCAGCAGTTTGGTTTCAGAAGAGACCCAGTACTTC. Amino acids: CASSLVSEETQYF.

The chain joins TRBV30 to TRBJ1-1; D unclear. The germline V and J ends were trimmed by 2 bases and 3 bases, with 13 bases remaining between them. CDR3 length: 14 residues. The germline V gene has CDR1 GTSNPN and CDR2 SVGIG (reference sequence). CDR3 residues: CAWSRWGADTEAFF. In DNA form, the CDR3 reads TGTGCCTGGAGTAGGTGGGGAGCCGACACTGAAGCTTTCTTT.

The chain's CDR3 is CASSSPTGMASEQYF. DNA of the CDR3: TGTGCCAGCAGCTCACCGACAGGGATGGCTTCCGAGCAGTACTTC. The genes are TRBV11-2 and TRBJ2-7; 7 bases align to TRBD1. In germline, CDR1 is SGHAT, CDR2 FQNNGV. The V gene end was trimmed by 4 bases and the J gene end by 6 bases; junction bases not matched to a gene: 12. CDR3 length equals 15 residues.

This chain connects TRBV11-3 to TRBJ1-2; TRBD1 agrees at 7 bases. The CDR3 covers 15 residues. J lost 0 bases, V lost 5 bases, and 6 bases had no gene match. The germline CDR1 and CDR2 sequences are SGHNT and YENEEA. The chain's CDR3 is CASSKGTDANYGYTF. The CDR3 region has the DNA TGTGCCAGCAGCAAAGGGACAGACGCTAACTATGGCTACACCTTC.

The V and J genes are TRBV6-2 or TRBV6-3 and TRBJ2-5, with 11 nucleotides matching TRBD2. The trim removed 2 bases at V and 7 bases at J, leaving 6 bases unmatched. The germline V gene encodes CDR1 MNHEY and CDR2 SVGEGT. The CDR3 sequence is 15 residues long. In DNA, the CDR3 is TGTGCCAGCAGTTACGTGGTAGCGGGGGGGCCGACCCAGTACTTC. This encodes CASSYVVAGGPTQYF.

The chain carries TRBV4-3 and TRBJ2-2, with 7 bases that match TRBD1. CDR3 length equals 17 residues. Germline CDR1 reads LGHNA; CDR2 reads YSLEER. V shed 0 bases and J 3 bases; nucleotides not matched to a gene: 7. The CDR3 DNA is TGCGCCAGCAGCCAAGAGACAGGGCAGAGATACACCGGGGAGCTGTTTTTT. Translated, it gives CASSQETGQRYTGELFF.

V and J are TRBV5-4 and TRBJ2-1, with D perhaps TRBD1 (5 bases). The CDR3 spans 14 residues. Trimming removed 1 base at V and 7 bases at J, with 12 bases between. From germline, CDR1 is SGHNT and CDR2 YYREEE (reference sequence). The CDR3 coding sequence is TGTGCCAGCAGCTTGACCTATCAGGGTAATGAGCAGTTCTTC. It is translated as CASSLTYQGNEQFF.

The CDR3 protein is CAWSEKGLHDQETQYF. DNA of the CDR3: TGTGCCTGGAGCGAAAAGGGACTGCACGACCAAGAGACCCAGTACTTC. The chain employs TRBV30 and TRBJ2-5, with a tentative D call TRBD2 (6 bases). The CDR3 runs to 16 residues. The germline V gene encodes CDR1 GTSNPN and CDR2 SVGIG (reference sequence). V lost 3 bases to trimming and J lost 0 bases, with 17 bases between them. Full variable domain (remainder filled in from reference TRBV30 and TRBJ2-5): SQTIHQWPATLVQPVGSPLSLECTVEGTSNPNLYWYRQAAGRGLQLLFYSVGIGQISSEVPQNLSASRPQDRQFILSSKKLLLSDSGFYLCAWSEKGLHDQETQYFGPGTRLLVL.

V usage is TRBV5-8 and J usage is TRBJ2-7; D gene unclear. The V end was cut by 0 bases, the J end by 4 bases, with 8 bases between. From germline, CDR1 is SGHTS and CDR2 YDEGEE. The CDR3 has 13 residues. CDR3 in amino acids: CASSLAAGYEQYF. CDR3 DNA: TGTGCCAGCAGCTTGGCAGCAGGATACGAGCAGTACTTC.

The chain combines TRBV5-1 with TRBJ2-1; D not certain. This CDR3 has 13 residues. The germline V gene encodes CDR1 SGHRS and CDR2 YFSETQ. V was clipped by 5 bases and J by 3 bases, with 9 bases between them. CDR3 sequence (DNA): TGCGCCAGCAGAGCAACTGTCTACAATGAGCAGTTCTTC. Translated, it gives CASRATVYNEQFF.

The chain employs TRBV30 and TRBJ1-5; the match to TRBD1 covers 7 bases. J lost 2 bases, V lost 2 bases, and 3 bases had no gene match. Germline V gives CDR1 GTSNPN, CDR2 SVGIG (reference sequence). CDR3 size: 14 residues. The CDR3 sequence: CAWSFTGGNQPQHF. The CDR3 nucleotides are TGTGCCTGGAGTTTTACAGGGGGCAATCAGCCCCAGCATTTT.

The chain carries TRBV4-1 and TRBJ2-7; D gene unclear. CDR1 and CDR2 from the germline V gene are MGHRA and YSYEKL. Trimming pared 0 bases from V and 3 bases from J, leaving 12 bases between. The length of the CDR3 is 15 residues. The DNA for the CDR3 is TGCGCCAGCAGCCAAGATCTAGTAAACAACTACGAGCAGTACTTC. This encodes CASSQDLVNNYEQYF.

This chain uses TRBV4-1 with TRBJ1-2; D not resolved. Trimming took 1 base from V and 0 from J, leaving 12 bases between them. CDR3 length: 16 amino acids. CDR1 MGHRA and CDR2 YSYEKL come from the germline V gene. DNA for the CDR3: TGCGCCAGCAGCCAAGGCGGGCTGAGAGCTAACTATGGCTACACCTTC. This encodes CASSQGGLRANYGYTF.

V usage is TRBV30 and J usage is TRBJ2-5; TRBD2 agrees at 9 bases. The germline V gene encodes CDR1 GTSNPN and CDR2 SVGIG (reference sequence). The CDR3 is 14 residues long. The V gene end was trimmed by 2 bases and the J gene end by 9 bases; junction bases not matched to a gene: 10. In DNA, the CDR3 is TGTGCCTGGAGTCATTGGGCTAGCGGGGTGGCCCAGTACTTC. Its protein is CAWSHWASGVAQYF.

V usage is TRBV30 and J usage is TRBJ1-1; D call uncertain. Germline V gene data show CDR1 as GTSNPN and CDR2 as SVGIG (reference sequence). V lost 0 bases, J lost 2 bases, and 7 bases lay in between. The CDR3 sequence is 13 residues long. The CDR3 protein is CAWSVSQNTEAFF. DNA of the CDR3: TGTGCCTGGAGTGTATCACAAAACACTGAAGCTTTCTTT.

This clone was seen a single time. The chain combines TRBV12-5 with TRBJ2-6; D is unresolved. Deletions cut 3 bases from V and 0 bases from J, with 6 bases between. The CDR3 consists of 15 residues. Germline CDR1 is LGHNT and CDR2 is FRNRAP. The CDR3 DNA is TGTGCTAGTGGTTTACAGAACTCTGGGGCCAACGTCCTGACTTTC. Amino acid sequence: CASGLQNSGANVLTF.

The chain recombines TRBV28 with TRBJ1-6; 7 bases are a match to TRBD1. The V and J ends lost 8 bases and 6 bases, in that order; junction bases with no gene match: 10. The CDR3 runs to 15 residues. CDR1 MDHEN and CDR2 SYDVKM come from the germline V gene. CDR3 nucleotides: TGTGCCAGCTCGGAGGCCGGGACAGCTAATTCACCCCTCCACTTT. It translates to CASSEAGTANSPLHF.

The genes are TRBV2 and TRBJ1-6; D unresolved. Trimming pared 8 bases from V and 0 bases from J, leaving 26 bases between. CDR1 and CDR2 (germline): SNHLY, FYNNEI. This CDR3 comprises 20 residues. The CDR3 coding sequence is TGTGCCAGCTCCACCAACCTTATCCGGGATCCTAGCTCCTATAATTCACCCCTCCACTTT. Translation: CASSTNLIRDPSSYNSPLHF. Variable domain in full (rest from reference TRBV2 and TRBJ1-6): EPEVTQTPSHQVTQMGQEVILRCVPISNHLYFYWYRQILGQKVEFLVSFYNNEISEKSEIFDDQFSVERPDGSNFTLKIRSTKLEDSAMYFCASSTNLIRDPSSYNSPLHFGNGTRLTVT.

This chain links TRBV5-1 with TRBJ1-4; the D gene is possibly TRBD1 (5 bases). Between the trimmed V and J ends, which lost 1 base and 8 bases, there was a span of 12 bases. The CDR3 runs to 14 residues. CDR1 is SGHRS and CDR2 is YFSETQ in the germline V gene. The CDR3: CASSLQGMGEKLFF. DNA for the CDR3: TGCGCCAGCAGCTTGCAGGGAATGGGCGAAAAACTGTTTTTT.

The V gene is TRBV15, the J gene TRBJ1-2; TRBD1 aligns across 9 bases. CDR1 and CDR2 from the germline V gene are LNHNV and YYDKDF (reference sequence). Unmatched junction bases numbered 7, after V lost 1 base and J lost 4 bases. The CDR3 loop spans 16 amino acids. The CDR3 DNA is TGTGCCACCAGCAGAGGGGGGACAGGGAGTATCTATGGCTACACCTTC. As protein: CATSRGGTGSIYGYTF.